The source of this T cell receptor beta chain is a study of blood T cell repertoires in COVID-19. About the research overall: PBMCs, B-cell-depleted T cells, or T cells provided the cDNA or gDNA that made up the material.

While infection was still active, Seattle patients were enrolled and then followed longitudinally. This CDR3 is built from 18 residues. Germline V gives CDR1 LGHDT, CDR2 YNNKEL (reference sequence). V was cut by 0 bases and J by 1 base, with 15 bases left in between. Authors' analysis steps: Nucleated cell number was recorded as an estimate derived from reference gene primer amplification. Some clones are missing from TCRdb's copy, which holds only in-frame ones; the method was immunoSEQ multiplex PCR. V and J calls and clone size are copied from that table; D and trimming were computed from the DNA. Among under 250,000 clones listed, 75% to 90% were seen once.

V and J are TRBV3-1 (or the pseudogene TRBV3-2) and TRBJ1-4, with D perhaps matching TRBD1 (6 bases). This receptor was taken from a man aged 30-40 years with COVID-19, enrolled during active disease. The sequencing sample was made of peripheral blood. In DNA, the CDR3 is TGTGCCAGCAGCCAAGATGGGGGCAGGGAGTTAACTAATGAAAAACTGTTTTTT. This translates into CASSQDGGRELTNEKLFF.